The 26 T cell receptor beta chains presented below share a single source sample, sequenced in a study of cytomegalovirus exposure and HLA in healthy donors. The PCR was carried out with 60 Vbeta primers and 13 Jbeta primers. Assay: immunoSEQ multiplex PCR; the TCRdb copy retains only in-frame clones and omits some. The sample has 100,000 or so clones; approximately 80% are singletons. Sequenced sample: PBMCs. The receptors shown here come from a female donor in good health and CMV-seropositive.

J is TRBJ1-5 and V is TRBV30; D gene unclear. This CDR3 has 13 amino acids. V lost 2 bases to trimming and J lost 1 base, with 6 bases between them. The V gene's germline CDR1 is GTSNPN and CDR2 SVGIG (reference sequence). The CDR3 sequence: CAWSSGSNQPQHF. The CDR3 nucleotides are TGTGCCTGGAGTTCCGGGAGCAATCAGCCCCAGCATTTT.

The chain has TRBV7-8 and TRBJ2-1, with 10 bases lining up with TRBD1. V was clipped by 2 bases and J by 7 bases; unmatched bases: 8. Germline lookup yields CDR1 SGHVS and CDR2 FQNEAQ. This CDR3 has 16 amino acids. CDR3 nucleotide sequence: TGTGCCAGCAGCTTAAATCCGGGACAGGGGAGGAATGAGCAGTTCTTC. Translated: CASSLNPGQGRNEQFF.

The chain employs TRBV27 and TRBJ2-3; a possible D gene is TRBD1 (5 bases). The CDR3 extends over 15 amino acids. Germline values: CDR1 MNHEY, CDR2 SMNVEV (reference sequence). V was pared by 5 bases and J by 0 bases, with 12 bases between. CDR3 DNA sequence: TGTGCCAGCAGTCTTGACAGTGTTAGCACAGATACGCAGTATTTT. It yields the protein CASSLDSVSTDTQYF.

The V gene is TRBV7-9, the J gene TRBJ2-2; a weak D match, TRBD2 (5 bases). With 11 bases removed from V and 7 bases from J, the gap between germline ends came to 14 bases. The CDR3 covers 12 residues. Germline lookup yields CDR1 SEHNR and CDR2 FQNEAQ (reference sequence). For the CDR3, the DNA is TGTGCCCGAGGATCCGCGGGCGGGGAGCTGTTTTTT. Its protein is CARGSAGGELFF.

The rearrangement uses TRBV5-6 and TRBJ1-2; 12 bases are shared with TRBD1. From germline, CDR1 is SGHDT and CDR2 YYEEEE. The CDR3 totals 16 residues. The junction had 7 bases not matched to a gene; V was cut back by 3 bases and J by 4 bases. CDR3 coding DNA: TGTGCCAGCAGCTGGGGGACAGGGGGCCGTGTCTATGGCTACACCTTC. Protein: CASSWGTGGRVYGYTF. Combining the CDR3 with reference TRBV5-6 and TRBJ1-2 gives the whole variable domain DAGVTQSPTHLIKTRGQQVTLRCSPKSGHDTVSWYQQALGQGPQFIFQYYEEEERQRGNFPDRFSGHQFPNYSSELNVNALLLGDSALYLCASSWGTGGRVYGYTFGSGTRLTVV.

The chain uses TRBV7-3 and TRBJ2-4; D perhaps matches TRBD2 (5 bases). From germline, CDR1 is SGHTA and CDR2 FQGTGA. V was shortened by 0 bases and J by 0 bases, with 9 bases between the two germline ends. The length of the CDR3 is 16 residues. CDR3 amino acids: CASSLTGGGAKNIQYF. The CDR3 DNA reads TGTGCCAGCAGCTTAACGGGTGGAGGAGCCAAAAACATTCAGTACTTC.

This clone has a single count. This chain links TRBV11-3 with TRBJ2-2, with 7 bases that match TRBD2. This CDR3 contains 18 residues. V lost 1 base to trimming and J lost 10 bases; unmatched junction nucleotides: 18. Germline lookup yields CDR1 SGHNT and CDR2 YENEEA. This CDR3 reads CASSLGGRGGGGSEELFF. For the CDR3, the DNA is TGTGCCAGCAGCTTAGGGGGCCGAGGCGGGGGAGGCTCTGAGGAGCTGTTTTTT.

The genes are TRBV2 and TRBJ1-2; perhaps TRBD1 as D (6 bases). V lost 6 bases and J lost 12, with 17 bases in between. In germline, CDR1 is SNHLY, CDR2 FYNNEI. The CDR3 has 12 amino acids. The CDR3 sequence: CASRLGQTKDTF. As DNA, the CDR3 is TGTGCCAGCAGGCTCGGACAGACGAAGGACACCTTC.

This sequence joins TRBV15 and TRBJ1-5; 8 bases align to TRBD1. The CDR3 runs to 14 residues. CDR1 LNHNV and CDR2 YYDKDF come from the germline V gene (reference sequence). The ends lost 5 bases at V and 4 bases at J; junction bases unmatched: 4. Here the CDR3 DNA reads TGTGCCACCAGCTTCCGGACAGGGAATCAGCCCCAGCATTTT. Translation gives CATSFRTGNQPQHF.

The rearrangement uses TRBV28 and TRBJ2-6, with TRBD1 as a possible D gene (5 bases). Trimming pared 5 bases from V and 14 bases from J, leaving 16 bases between. In germline, CDR1 is MDHEN, CDR2 SYDVKM. CDR3 length: 13 residues. The CDR3 coding sequence is TGTGCCAGCAGTCCTAACAGGAAATCTCTCCTGACTTTC. Translating gives CASSPNRKSLLTF.

This rearrangement joins TRBV7-6 to TRBJ2-5, with a possible D match to TRBD2 (7 bases). This CDR3 spans 16 amino acids. The V and J ends lost 5 bases and 5 bases respectively, with 21 bases between them. Germline CDR1 reads SGHVS; CDR2 reads FNYEAQ. Written as DNA, the CDR3 is TGTGCCAGCAGCCCCTGGGGGGGGCGGTTGGGTGAGACCCAGTACTTC. This translates into CASSPWGGRLGETQYF.

This clone has only a few counts. The rearrangement joins TRBV2 to TRBJ1-4; possibly TRBD1 for D (5 bases). The CDR3 has 14 residues. CDR1 is SNHLY and CDR2 is FYNNEI in the germline V gene. The germline V and J ends were trimmed by 4 bases and 0 bases, with 6 bases remaining between them. The CDR3 DNA follows: TGTGCCAGCAGTGGACAGACAACTAATGAAAAACTGTTTTTT. Translation gives CASSGQTTNEKLFF.

This clone has only a few counts. V is TRBV5-5 and J is TRBJ2-7, with TRBD1 identical over 8 bases. V was clipped by 3 bases and J by 0 bases; unmatched bases: 5. Germline values: CDR1 SGHKS, CDR2 YYEKEE (reference sequence). There are 15 residues in the CDR3. The DNA for the CDR3 is TGTGCCAGCAGCTCACAGGGGGTGAGCTCCTACGAGCAGTACTTC. Protein: CASSSQGVSSYEQYF.

This chain connects TRBV27 to TRBJ1-1; TRBD1 matches 9 bases. Germline values: CDR1 MNHEY, CDR2 SMNVEV (reference sequence). Germline trimming cut 2 bases from V and 1 base from J; bases unmatched to any gene: 8. The CDR3 has 17 residues. The CDR3 DNA is TGTGCCAGCAGTTTACTCGGGACAGGGAGGGGGAACACTGAAGCTTTCTTT. Protein product: CASSLLGTGRGNTEAFF.

The V and J genes are TRBV27 and TRBJ2-7; D possibly corresponds to TRBD1 (5 bases). CDR3 length: 15 amino acids. Germline V gene sequence: CDR1 MNHEY, CDR2 SMNVEV (reference sequence). V dropped 2 bases and J dropped 1 base, with 12 bases sitting between them. The DNA of the CDR3 is TGTGCCAGCAGTTTAGGGGCAGCCAAATCCTACGAGCAGTACTTC. Translation: CASSLGAAKSYEQYF.

The rearrangement links TRBV28 to TRBJ2-1, with TRBD2 matching over 10 bases. CDR1 MDHEN and CDR2 SYDVKM come from the germline V gene. Unmatched junction bases numbered 3, after V lost 1 base and J lost 6 bases. The CDR3 is 15 amino acids. The CDR3 protein is CASSLSLAGSNEQFF. The CDR3 bases are TGTGCCAGCAGTTTATCACTAGCGGGATCCAATGAGCAGTTCTTC.

The chain carries TRBV7-8 and TRBJ2-7; maybe TRBD1 (6 bases). The CDR3 extends over 16 amino acids. Germline values: CDR1 SGHVS, CDR2 FQNEAQ. Deletions cut 5 bases from V and 1 base from J, with 18 bases between. This chain's CDR3 is CASSALVGDISYEQYF. CDR3 sequence (DNA): TGTGCCAGCAGCGCTTTGGTTGGGGACATTTCCTACGAGCAGTACTTC.

The chain joins TRBV4-2 to TRBJ2-6; maybe TRBD1 (6 bases). Germline V gene lookup returns CDR1 LGHNA and CDR2 YNFKEQ. Trimming removed 0 bases from V and 0 bases from J, with 15 bases in between. The CDR3 totals 19 residues. The CDR3 here is CASSQDMTGLYSGANVLTF. CDR3 DNA sequence: TGTGCCAGCAGCCAAGATATGACAGGTTTGTACTCTGGGGCCAACGTCCTGACTTTC.

V is TRBV27 and J is TRBJ2-7; perhaps TRBD2 as D (5 bases). The CDR3 length is 12 residues. CDR1 and CDR2 from the germline V gene are MNHEY and SMNVEV (reference sequence). V lost 6 bases and J lost 0, with 6 bases in between. In DNA form, the CDR3 reads TGTGCCAGCAGGGGAGTCTCCTACGAGCAGTACTTC. Residues: CASRGVSYEQYF.

The J gene is TRBJ2-3, the V gene TRBV30; maybe TRBD2 (5 bases). There are 13 residues in the CDR3. Per germline, CDR1 GTSNPN and CDR2 SVGIG (reference sequence). V was cut by 3 bases and J by 2 bases, with 9 bases left in between. For the CDR3, the DNA is TGTGCCTGGAGCATGGGAGCCACAGATACGCAGTATTTT. Protein: CAWSMGATDTQYF.

The V gene is TRBV15, the J gene TRBJ2-7, with no clear D. Germline V gene sequence: CDR1 LNHNV, CDR2 YYDKDF (reference sequence). V dropped 1 base and J dropped 3 bases, with 7 bases sitting between them. This CDR3 is 13 amino acids long. The CDR3 sequence: CATSRGRSYEQYF. The CDR3 DNA sequence: TGTGCCACCAGCAGAGGTAGAAGCTACGAGCAGTACTTC.

This sequence joins TRBV5-1 and TRBJ2-1, with TRBD1 matching over 9 bases. Germline loops: CDR1 SGHRS, CDR2 YFSETQ. The V gene end was trimmed by 2 bases and the J gene end by 0 bases; junction bases not matched to a gene: 18. The CDR3 sequence is 21 residues long. The CDR3 DNA reads TGCGCCAGCAGCTTTCGTCCACAGGGGGCGGCTAGCGCGAGCTCCTACAATGAGCAGTTCTTC. It codes for CASSFRPQGAASASSYNEQFF.

The chain carries TRBV5-4 and TRBJ2-3, with 8 nucleotides matching TRBD2. Losses at the gene ends were 0 bases for V and 2 bases for J; bases not matched to a gene: 2. Germline values: CDR1 SGHNT, CDR2 YYREEE (reference sequence). The CDR3 has 15 residues. In DNA, the CDR3 is TGTGCCAGCAGCTTGGAGACTAGCGCCACAGATACGCAGTATTTT. It is translated as CASSLETSATDTQYF.

The V and J genes are TRBV29-1 and TRBJ2-5, with D unclear. The CDR3 loop spans 10 amino acids. V was pared by 7 bases and J by 2 bases, with 5 bases between. The germline V gene has CDR1 SQVTM and CDR2 ANQGSEA. The CDR3 spells CSGRQETQYF. Written as DNA, the CDR3 is TGCAGCGGTCGGCAAGAGACCCAGTACTTC.

The genes are TRBV5-8 and TRBJ2-5; tentative D call: TRBD2 (6 bases). Trimming pared 8 bases from V and 2 bases from J, leaving 16 bases between. The length of the CDR3 is 14 residues. Germline loops: CDR1 SGHTS, CDR2 YDEGEE. The CDR3 nucleotides are TGTGCCAGTGGGTACGCGGGGAGACAAGAGACCCAGTACTTC. It codes for CASGYAGRQETQYF. Using reference TRBV5-8 and TRBJ2-5 for the parts outside the CDR3, the full variable domain is EAGVTQSPTHLIKTRGQQATLRCSPISGHTSVYWYQQALGLGLQFLLWYDEGEERNRGNFPPRFSGRQFPNYSSELNVNALELEDSALYLCASGYAGRQETQYFGPGTRLLVL.

This clone was seen only once. V is TRBV6-1 and J is TRBJ1-5; D is ambiguous. Trimming removed 2 bases from V and 6 bases from J, with 14 bases in between. The length of the CDR3 is 15 residues. CDR1 and CDR2 from the germline V gene are MNHNS and SASEGT. The CDR3 sequence: CASSERGNGFQPQHF. The CDR3 DNA sequence: TGTGCCAGCAGTGAAAGAGGGAATGGGTTTCAGCCCCAGCATTTT.